This is a list of T cell receptor beta chains from one sample in a study of CD8+ T cells in alopecia areata. The protocol was immunoSEQ multiplex PCR, while the TCRdb copy is restricted to in-frame clones and leaves out a portion. Here the sample spans under 150,000 clones, 56% being singletons. The sample here was CD4+ T cells sorted from blood, taken at week 24, from a patient treated with tofacitinib. The receptors shown here come from a human donor with alopecia areata. Both conserved end residues are part of each CDR3. Fields, in order: V gene, D gene, J gene, CDR3 length, clone size, CDR3 DNA, CDR3 protein. D genes are given only for firm matches. Some rows mark clone size as missing; the rest say once, few, many or name a class of expanded clone.

TRBV7-2	.	TRBJ2-7	15	few	TGTGCCAGCAGCTTAGTAGCGGACAGGACCTACGAGCAGTACTTC	CASSLVADRTYEQYF
TRBV9	.	TRBJ2-5	14	few	TGTGCCAGCAGCGTAGGGGATCGCCCAGAGACCCAGTACTTC	CASSVGDRPETQYF
TRBV30	.	TRBJ2-5	14	.	TGTGCCTGGAGTGACGACGCGGGGTACGAGACCCAGTACTTC	CAWSDDAGYETQYF
TRBV30	.	TRBJ1-3	14	.	TGTGCCTGGAGTCCCCAAAGCTCTGGAAACACCATATATTTT	CAWSPQSSGNTIYF
TRBV9	.	TRBJ1-2	14	.	TGTGCCAGCAGCGTAAGGTCGGTTCCTTATGGCTACACCTTC	CASSVRSVPYGYTF
TRBV29-1	.	TRBJ2-7	11	.	TGCAGCGTTGGAACAGTCTACGAGCAGTACTTC	CSVGTVYEQYF
TRBV13	.	TRBJ1-5	13	.	TGTGCCAGCAGCCTTCGTAGGAATCAGCCCCAGCATTTT	CASSLRRNQPQHF
TRBV10-3	.	TRBJ2-1	16	.	TGTGCCATCAGTGAGTCGAGGCAGGGCTTGAGCAATGAGCAGTTCTTC	CAISESRQGLSNEQFF
TRBV29-1	.	TRBJ2-4	13	.	TGCAGCGTCCCGACGAGTTCCAAAAACATTCAGTACTTC	CSVPTSSKNIQYF
TRBV2	.	TRBJ2-5	11	few	TGTGCCAGCTCGCGGATGGACTCCCAGTACTTC	CASSRMDSQYF
TRBV5-6	.	TRBJ1-2	12	.	TGTGCCAGCAGCGCCTCCATTGGTGGCTACACCTTC	CASSASIGGYTF
TRBV7-2	.	TRBJ2-2	15	.	TGTGCCAGCAGCTCTTCGGGCATGAACACCGGGGAGCTGTTTTTT	CASSSSGMNTGELFF
TRBV5-1	TRBD2	TRBJ2-5	14	.	TGCGCCAGCAGAAGGACTAGCGGGAAAGAGACCCAGTACTTC	CASRRTSGKETQYF
TRBV6-5	.	TRBJ2-7	12	.	TGTGCCAGCAGACTCCCCTCAGGGGAGCAGTACTTC	CASRLPSGEQYF
TRBV7-9	TRBD1	TRBJ1-2	15	once	TGTGCCAGCGGACTTTCGGGGACAGGGCACTATGGCTACACCTTC	CASGLSGTGHYGYTF
TRBV30	.	TRBJ2-7	13	.	TGTGCCTGGGACCGGGACCCCGGTACCGAGCAGTACTTC	CAWDRDPGTEQYF
TRBV5-1	.	TRBJ1-1	12	.	TGCGCCAGCAGGACAGCGAACACTGAAGCTTTCTTT	CASRTANTEAFF
TRBV6-6	TRBD1	TRBJ1-4	14	few	TGTGCCAGCACCGACAGGGAGCTGAGTGAAAAACTGTTTTTT	CASTDRELSEKLFF
TRBV29-1	TRBD1	TRBJ2-3	15	.	TGCAGCGTTGTTGACAGGGCGGTTAGCACAGATACGCAGTATTTT	CSVVDRAVSTDTQYF
TRBV11-2	.	TRBJ2-2	15	.	TGTGCCAGCAGCTTAGCGGGGGAGAACACCGGGGAGCTGTTTTTT	CASSLAGENTGELFF
TRBV5-6	TRBD2	TRBJ2-5	13	once	TGTGCCAGCAGCTTAGTTAGCGGGGAGACCCAGTACTTC	CASSLVSGETQYF
TRBV7-9	.	TRBJ2-3	11	few	TGTGCCAGCAGCTTGATGGATACGCAGTATTTT	CASSLMDTQYF
TRBV4-1	.	TRBJ1-1	15	.	TGCGCCAGCAGCCAAGGTTATGGCATGAACACTGAAGCTTTCTTT	CASSQGYGMNTEAFF
TRBV11-3	.	TRBJ2-2	13	.	TGTGCCAGCAAGACAGGAAACACCGGGGAGCTGTTTTTT	CASKTGNTGELFF
TRBV7-9	.	TRBJ2-2	14	.	TGTGCCAGCAGCTTAGGGTGGAACACCGGGGAGCTGTTTTTT	CASSLGWNTGELFF
TRBV6-5	.	TRBJ2-5	15	few	TGTGCCAGCAGTAGGACATACCAACTTGGGGAGACCCAGTACTTC	CASSRTYQLGETQYF
TRBV29-1	.	TRBJ2-7	12	.	TGCAGCCCTGACCCAGAGGGTTGGGGGCAGTACTTC	CSPDPEGWGQYF
TRBV27	.	TRBJ2-2	14	.	TGTGCCAGCAGTTCCATGCGGAACACCGGGGAGCTGTTTTTT	CASSSMRNTGELFF
TRBV13	.	TRBJ1-2	15	once	TGTGCCAGCAGCTCGACCCTCTTACGGGGCTATGGCTACACCTTC	CASSSTLLRGYGYTF
TRBV7-9	.	TRBJ1-2	13	.	TGTGCCAGCAGCTCCCCCCAACACTATGGCTACACCTTC	CASSSPQHYGYTF
TRBV5-1	TRBD1	TRBJ2-7	15	.	TGCGCCAGCAGCTTTGCCGGGACAGACTCCTACGAGCAGTACTTC	CASSFAGTDSYEQYF
TRBV5-1	TRBD1	TRBJ2-5	16	few	TGCGCCAGCAGCCCCTATACAGGGGTGATAGGAGAGACCCAGTACTTC	CASSPYTGVIGETQYF
TRBV11-2	.	TRBJ2-7	13	once	TGTGCCAGCAGCTTAGCCCATGTGGGGGGCCAGTACTTC	CASSLAHVGGQYF
TRBV29-1	.	TRBJ1-3	11	.	TGCAGCGTTGCCTCTGGAAACACCATATATTTT	CSVASGNTIYF
TRBV28	.	TRBJ2-7	11	.	TGTGCCAGCAGTGGGGCAGGAAAGCAGTACTTC	CASSGAGKQYF
TRBV10-3	.	TRBJ2-3	15	.	TGTGCCATCAGTGACGAGCGTACTGGCACAGATACGCAGTATTTT	CAISDERTGTDTQYF
TRBV29-1	TRBD2	TRBJ2-7	14	.	TGCAGCGTTGAACCCCTAGCGGGGGTAGGGGAGCAGTACTTC	CSVEPLAGVGEQYF
TRBV30	TRBD1	TRBJ1-5	13	.	TGTGCCTGGAGAGGACAGGGTGGGCAGCCCCAGCATTTT	CAWRGQGGQPQHF
TRBV25-1	TRBD1	TRBJ2-3	15	.	TGTGCCAGCAGTGAAGGACAGGTGCGACTGGATACGCAGTATTTT	CASSEGQVRLDTQYF
TRBV9	.	TRBJ2-5	13	.	TGTGCCAGCAGCTCCTCTGGGGGGGAGACCCAGTACTTC	CASSSSGGETQYF
TRBV30	.	TRBJ1-2	14	few	TGTGCCTGGAGTGTACTCAGGGGTCCCTTCGGCTACACCTTC	CAWSVLRGPFGYTF
TRBV5-1	.	TRBJ2-3	17	.	TGCGCCAGCAGCTTGGCCCCTGGGGTAGCGGTCACAGATACGCAGTATTTT	CASSLAPGVAVTDTQYF
TRBV30	.	TRBJ1-2	12	.	TGTGCCTGGAGTGCGATCAAGTATGGCTACACCTTC	CAWSAIKYGYTF
TRBV5-4	.	TRBJ2-4	16	once	TGTGCCAGCAGCTTGGAAAGGTCGCAGGCCAAAAACATTCAGTACTTC	CASSLERSQAKNIQYF
TRBV29-1	.	TRBJ2-2	14	.	TGCAGCGTCCGTGTGGACTTGAACACCGGGGAGCTGTTTTTT	CSVRVDLNTGELFF
TRBV6-6	.	TRBJ1-2	13	.	TGTGCCAGCAGCGCGGTGGATTTCTATGGCTACACCTTC	CASSAVDFYGYTF
TRBV2	TRBD1	TRBJ1-2	14	few	TGTGCCAGCAGTGGCGGGACAGAAACTTCAGGCTACACCTTC	CASSGGTETSGYTF
TRBV30	.	TRBJ2-5	14	many	TGTGCCTGGAGGAGGCGTCAGGGTAAAGAGACCCAGTACTTC	CAWRRRQGKETQYF
TRBV5-1	.	TRBJ2-3	11	.	TGCGCCAGCAGCTTGGAGGATACGCAGTATTTT	CASSLEDTQYF
TRBV5-6	.	TRBJ1-6	12	few	TGTGCCAGCAGCTTAGAGGGATCACCCCTCCACTTT	CASSLEGSPLHF
TRBV5-1	.	TRBJ2-7	15	.	TGCGCCAGCAGCTCACAAGCGGCAAGCTCCTACGAGCAGTACTTC	CASSSQAASSYEQYF